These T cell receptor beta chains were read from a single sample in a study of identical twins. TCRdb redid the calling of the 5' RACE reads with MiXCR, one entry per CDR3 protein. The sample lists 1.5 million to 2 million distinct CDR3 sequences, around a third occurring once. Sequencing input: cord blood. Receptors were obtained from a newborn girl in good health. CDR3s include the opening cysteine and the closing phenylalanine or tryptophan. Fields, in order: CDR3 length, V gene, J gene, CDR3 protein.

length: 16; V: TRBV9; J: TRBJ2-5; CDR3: CASSPPSGRLQDEQYF
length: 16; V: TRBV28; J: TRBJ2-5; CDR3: CASSLRPQGAQETQYF
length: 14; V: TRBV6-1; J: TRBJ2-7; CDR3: CASRLEGIAYGQYF
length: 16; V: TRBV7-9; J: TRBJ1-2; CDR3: CASSPVGQGANYGYTF
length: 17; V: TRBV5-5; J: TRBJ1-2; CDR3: CASSSSNHREAYHGYTF
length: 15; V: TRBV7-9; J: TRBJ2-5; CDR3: CASSRAGEEGETQYF
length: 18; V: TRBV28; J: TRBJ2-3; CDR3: CASSLPGTSGSSTDTQYF
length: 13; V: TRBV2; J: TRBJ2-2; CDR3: CASRGTYTGELFF
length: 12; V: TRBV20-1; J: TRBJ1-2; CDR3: CSAKGSNYGYTF
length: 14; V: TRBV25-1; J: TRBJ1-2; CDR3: CASSESGVNYGYTF
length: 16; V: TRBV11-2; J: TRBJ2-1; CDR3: CAGSLMRSSSYNEQFF
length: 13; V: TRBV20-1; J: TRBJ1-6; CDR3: CSASDRSRSPLHF
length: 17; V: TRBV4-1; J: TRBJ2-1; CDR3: CASSHPTGRGVYNEQFF
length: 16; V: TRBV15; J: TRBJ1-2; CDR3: CATSRDYETVSYGYTF
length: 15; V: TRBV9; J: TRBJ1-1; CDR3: CASSVGGRPNTEAFF
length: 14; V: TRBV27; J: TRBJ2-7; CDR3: CASTRTNSYNEQYF
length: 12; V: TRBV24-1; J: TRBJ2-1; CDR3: CATSSPYGEQFF
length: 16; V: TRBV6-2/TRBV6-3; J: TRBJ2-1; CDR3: CASSYRAGGPRNEQFF
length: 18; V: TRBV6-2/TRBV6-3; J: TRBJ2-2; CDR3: CASSRDRDRPPNTGELFF
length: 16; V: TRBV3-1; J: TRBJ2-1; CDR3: CASSLWTSGSTNEQFF
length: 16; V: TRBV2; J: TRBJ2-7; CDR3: CASRRPGLGETYEQYF
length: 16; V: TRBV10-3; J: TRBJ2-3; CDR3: CAISEPPGQGTDTQYF
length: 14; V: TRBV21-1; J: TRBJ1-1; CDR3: CASSKKTGNTEAFF
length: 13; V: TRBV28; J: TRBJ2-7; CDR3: CASSLPDRAEQYF
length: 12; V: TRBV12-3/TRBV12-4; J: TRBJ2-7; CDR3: CASSTDSYEQYF
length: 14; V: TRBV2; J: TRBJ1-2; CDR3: CASRLSRDGYGYTF
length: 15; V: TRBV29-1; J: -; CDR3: CSVERASGHFYEQYF
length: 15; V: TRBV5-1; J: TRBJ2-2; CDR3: CASSSAAAPSGELFF
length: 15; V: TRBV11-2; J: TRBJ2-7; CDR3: CASSLGSSRVYEQYF
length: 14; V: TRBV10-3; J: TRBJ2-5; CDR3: CAISESGAYNEQYF
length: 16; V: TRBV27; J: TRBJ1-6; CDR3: CASSFPGGARNSPLHF
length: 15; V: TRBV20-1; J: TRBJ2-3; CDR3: CSARLGTGGTDTQYF
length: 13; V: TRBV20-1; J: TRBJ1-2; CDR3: CSATDSFNYGYTF
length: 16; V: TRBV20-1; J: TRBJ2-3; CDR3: CSARTDTGRSTDTQYF
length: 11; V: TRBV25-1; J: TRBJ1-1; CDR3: CVSRVSTEAFF
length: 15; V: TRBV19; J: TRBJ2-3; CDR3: CASSILLAGPDTQYF
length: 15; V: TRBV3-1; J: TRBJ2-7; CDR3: CASSQGIGTSNEQYF
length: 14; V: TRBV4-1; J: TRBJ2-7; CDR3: CASSQVGGLREQYF
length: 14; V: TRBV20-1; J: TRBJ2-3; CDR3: CSASNGIYSDTQYF
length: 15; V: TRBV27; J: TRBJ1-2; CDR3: CASSKHREANYGYTF
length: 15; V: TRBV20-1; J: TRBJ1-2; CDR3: CSATRGQGFPYGYTF
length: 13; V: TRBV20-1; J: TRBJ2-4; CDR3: CSARREVKNIQYF
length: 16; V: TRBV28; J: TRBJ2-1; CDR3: CASTAPLTRFYSEQFF
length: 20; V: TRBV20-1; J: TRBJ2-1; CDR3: CSARATRQTSTGRSYNEQFF